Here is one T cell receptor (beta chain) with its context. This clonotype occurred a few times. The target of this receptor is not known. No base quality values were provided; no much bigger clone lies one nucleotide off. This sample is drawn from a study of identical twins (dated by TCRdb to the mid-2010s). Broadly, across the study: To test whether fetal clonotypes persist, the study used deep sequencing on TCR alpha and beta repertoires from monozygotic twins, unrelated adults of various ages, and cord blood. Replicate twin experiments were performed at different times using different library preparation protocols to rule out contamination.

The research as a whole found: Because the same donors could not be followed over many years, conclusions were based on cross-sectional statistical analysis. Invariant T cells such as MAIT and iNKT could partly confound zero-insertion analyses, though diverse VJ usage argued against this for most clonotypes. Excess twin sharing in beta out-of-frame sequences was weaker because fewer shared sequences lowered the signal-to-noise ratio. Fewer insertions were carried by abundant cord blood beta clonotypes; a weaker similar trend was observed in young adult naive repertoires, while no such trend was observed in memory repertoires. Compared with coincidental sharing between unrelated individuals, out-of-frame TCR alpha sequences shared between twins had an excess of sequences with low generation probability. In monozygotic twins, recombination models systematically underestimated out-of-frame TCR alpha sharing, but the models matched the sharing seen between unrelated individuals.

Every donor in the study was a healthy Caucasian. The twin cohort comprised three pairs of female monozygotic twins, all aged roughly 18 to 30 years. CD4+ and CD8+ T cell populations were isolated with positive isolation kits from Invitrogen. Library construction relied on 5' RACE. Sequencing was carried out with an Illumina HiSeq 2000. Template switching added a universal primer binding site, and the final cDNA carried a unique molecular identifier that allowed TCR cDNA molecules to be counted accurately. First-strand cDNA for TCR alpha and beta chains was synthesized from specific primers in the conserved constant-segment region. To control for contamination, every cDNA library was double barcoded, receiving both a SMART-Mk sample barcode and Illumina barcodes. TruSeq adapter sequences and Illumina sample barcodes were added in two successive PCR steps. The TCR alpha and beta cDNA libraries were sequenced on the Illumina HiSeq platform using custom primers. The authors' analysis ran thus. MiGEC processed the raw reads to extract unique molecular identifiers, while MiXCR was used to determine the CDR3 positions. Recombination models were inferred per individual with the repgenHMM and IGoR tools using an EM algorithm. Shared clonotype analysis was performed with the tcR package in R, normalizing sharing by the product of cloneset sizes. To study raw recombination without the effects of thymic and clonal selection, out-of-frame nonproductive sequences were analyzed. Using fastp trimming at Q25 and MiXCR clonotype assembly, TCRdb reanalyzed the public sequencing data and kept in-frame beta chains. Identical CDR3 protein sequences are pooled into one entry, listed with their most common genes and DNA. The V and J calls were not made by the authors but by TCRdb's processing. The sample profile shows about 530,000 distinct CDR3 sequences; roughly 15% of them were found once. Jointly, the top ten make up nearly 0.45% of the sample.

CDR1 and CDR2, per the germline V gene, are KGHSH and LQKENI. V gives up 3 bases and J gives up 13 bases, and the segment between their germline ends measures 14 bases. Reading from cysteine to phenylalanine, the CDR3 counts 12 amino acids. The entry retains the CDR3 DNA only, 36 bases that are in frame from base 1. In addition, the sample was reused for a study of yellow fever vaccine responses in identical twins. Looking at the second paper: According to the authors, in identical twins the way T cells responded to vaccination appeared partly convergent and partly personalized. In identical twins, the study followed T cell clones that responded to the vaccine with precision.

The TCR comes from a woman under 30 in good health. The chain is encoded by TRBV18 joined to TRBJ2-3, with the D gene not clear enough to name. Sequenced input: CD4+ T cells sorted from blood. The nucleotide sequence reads TGTGCCAGCTCACCTGGCTCGACCGAGGAGTATTTT. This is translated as CASSPGSTEEYF.